One and the same sample provided the 28 T cell receptor beta chains below, sequenced in a study of shared clonotypes between healthy human individuals. This table comes from immunoSEQ multiplex PCR, and its TCRdb copy is limited to in-frame clones, with some not included. The sample has 700,000 to 950,000 clones, 90% to 97% seen once. CD45RO-negative cells were positively selected for CCR7, leaving out terminally differentiated effector memory CD45RA+ cells. Sequencing used naive CD8+ T cells sorted from blood. The receptors here all came from a man aged 25 to 45 in good health.

Worth noting for this clone: In the same sample, other DNA sequences code for this CDR3. The chain recombines TRBV4-1 with TRBJ2-3, with D uncertain. The germline V gene has CDR1 MGHRA and CDR2 YSYEKL. Trimming pared 0 bases from V and 3 bases from J, leaving 4 bases between. The CDR3 runs to 13 residues. The CDR3 is CASSQESTDTQYF. The DNA for the CDR3 is TGCGCCAGCAGCCAAGAAAGTACAGATACGCAGTATTTT.

There are a few counts of this clone. V usage is TRBV6-1 and J usage is TRBJ1-2; D is unresolved. Trimming took 7 bases from V and 5 from J, leaving 17 bases between them. The germline CDR1 and CDR2 sequences are MNHNS and SASEGT. The CDR3 covers 14 residues. DNA for the CDR3: TGTGCCAGCACCGGAACCGACCCTTGGTATGGCTACACCTTC. As protein: CASTGTDPWYGYTF.

V and J are TRBV28 and TRBJ2-7; 7 bases fit TRBD1. V lost 8 bases and J lost 3; bases outside the gene matches: 16. Germline values: CDR1 MDHEN, CDR2 SYDVKM. The CDR3 has 16 residues. CDR3 loop: CASYSTWDRSNYEQYF. CDR3 in DNA: TGTGCCAGCTATAGCACCTGGGACAGATCAAACTACGAGCAGTACTTC. The whole variable domain, remainder taken from reference TRBV28 and TRBJ2-7, is DVKVTQSSRYLVKRTGEKVFLECVQDMDHENMFWYRQDPGLGLRLIYFSYDVKMKEKGDIPEGYSVSREKKERFSLILESASTNQTSMYLCASYSTWDRSNYEQYFGPGTRLTVT.

This chain links TRBV29-1 with TRBJ1-1; D unclear. In germline, CDR1 is SQVTM, CDR2 ANQGSEA. The length of the CDR3 is 11 residues. V lost 5 bases to trimming and J lost 10 bases, with 14 bases between them. CDR3 DNA: TGCAGCGTTTTGGTTAAGGGAGCAGCTTTCTTT. Residues: CSVLVKGAAFF. The complete variable domain, with remaining parts taken from reference TRBV29-1 and TRBJ1-1, reads SAVISQKPSRDICQRGTSLTIQCQVDSQVTMMFWYRQQPGQSLTLIATANQGSEATYESGFVIDKFPISRPNLTFSTLTVSNMSPEDSSIYLCSVLVKGAAFFGQGTRLTVV.

This chain uses TRBV4-2 with TRBJ2-3, with 10 bases fitting TRBD2. The J segment lost 1 base and the V segment lost 4 bases, leaving 14 bases of the junction unmatched. The CDR3 spans 19 residues. From germline, CDR1 is LGHNA and CDR2 YNFKEQ. The CDR3 DNA follows: TGTGCCAGCAGCCCACCGGGACTAGCGACCAACCAAGGCACAGATACGCAGTATTTT. It encodes CASSPPGLATNQGTDTQYF.

J is TRBJ1-1 and V is TRBV11-3; no clear D gene. V was clipped by 3 bases and J by 6 bases, with 11 bases between them. The CDR3 length is 13 residues. Per germline, CDR1 SGHNT and CDR2 YENEEA. CDR3 bases: TGTGCCAGCAGCTTCATCAGAGGAGCTGAAGCTTTCTTT. It encodes CASSFIRGAEAFF.

The rearrangement links TRBV4-3 to TRBJ2-2; tentatively, D is TRBD1 (5 bases). Germline V gene lookup returns CDR1 LGHNA and CDR2 YSLEER. This CDR3 has 15 residues. V dropped 3 bases and J dropped 4 bases, with 12 bases sitting between them. This CDR3 is CASSQGRYGTGELFF. CDR3 nucleotide sequence: TGCGCCAGCAGCCAGGGGCGGTATGGCACCGGGGAGCTGTTTTTT.

Note on this clone: The junction departs from germline at one end; a sequencing error may be responsible. V gene TRBV7-7 combines with J gene TRBJ1-1, with unresolved D. Germline V gene sequence: CDR1 SSHAT, CDR2 FNYEAQ (reference sequence). This CDR3 spans 12 amino acids. CDR3 nucleotides: TGTGCTAGCAGCCCCCTCGGGACTGAAGCTTTCTTT. Protein sequence: CASSPLGTEAFF.

In this sample, this clone turned up a few times. This sequence joins TRBV11-2 and TRBJ2-7; tentative D call: TRBD1 (5 bases). Germline V gives CDR1 SGHAT, CDR2 FQNNGV. The V and J ends lost 1 base and 3 bases respectively, with 13 bases between them. The CDR3 has 15 amino acids. The CDR3 region has the DNA TGTGCCAGCAGCTTAGTCGGACCGACAGACTACGAGCAGTACTTC. This codes for CASSLVGPTDYEQYF.

This chain connects TRBV2 to TRBJ2-1; D gene ambiguous. The V end lost 7 bases, the J end lost 5 bases, and 9 bases lay between the germline ends. Per the germline V gene, CDR1 is SNHLY and CDR2 is FYNNEI. This CDR3 has 12 amino acids. The CDR3 nucleotides read TGTGCCAGCACGGTTACAGACAATGAGCAGTTCTTC. Residues: CASTVTDNEQFF.

The rearrangement uses TRBV19 and TRBJ1-5; no clear D. The germline CDR1 and CDR2 sequences are LNHDA and SQIVND (reference sequence). With 3 bases removed from V and 1 base from J, the gap between germline ends came to 7 bases. The CDR3 runs to 14 residues. Here the CDR3 DNA reads TGTGCCAGTAGTATTTCGTGGAGCAATCAGCCCCAGCATTTT. Translated, it gives CASSISWSNQPQHF.

This sequence joins TRBV13 and TRBJ2-7; D ambiguous. CDR3 size: 14 residues. The V end lost 1 base, the J end lost 0 bases, and 7 bases lay between the germline ends. CDR1 PRHDT and CDR2 FYEKMQ come from the germline V gene (reference sequence). In DNA form, the CDR3 reads TGTGCCAGCAGCTTAGCCGAAAGCTCCTACGAGCAGTACTTC. Residues: CASSLAESSYEQYF.

The rearrangement links TRBV5-1 to TRBJ2-4; tentatively, D is TRBD1 or TRBD2 (5 bases each). The CDR3 runs 15 residues. V was trimmed by 1 base and J by 8 bases, leaving 16 bases between them. The V gene's germline CDR1 is SGHRS and CDR2 YFSETQ. The CDR3 is CASSLLGDSLDIQYF. The DNA for the CDR3 is TGCGCCAGCAGCTTGTTGGGGGATAGTTTAGACATTCAGTACTTC.

The rearrangement uses TRBV11-2 and TRBJ2-7; perhaps D is TRBD1 or TRBD2 (6 bases each). The ends were cut back, 0 bases at V and 4 bases at J, with 16 bases in the middle. Germline V gene sequence: CDR1 SGHAT, CDR2 FQNNGV. This CDR3 is built from 16 residues. CDR3 amino acids: CASSLEGGLRRYEQYF. In DNA form, the CDR3 reads TGTGCCAGCAGCTTAGAGGGGGGCTTGAGAAGGTACGAGCAGTACTTC.

V and J are TRBV7-9 and TRBJ2-7; D is unclear. CDR1 and CDR2 (germline): SEHNR, FQNEAQ (reference sequence). The ends were cut back, 5 bases at V and 3 bases at J, with 8 bases in the middle. The CDR3 loop spans 12 amino acids. The CDR3 is CASSGRFYEQYF. For the CDR3, the DNA is TGTGCCAGCAGCGGACGGTTCTACGAGCAGTACTTC.

This chain joins TRBV30 and TRBJ2-7; D unclear. V lost 3 bases, J lost 0 bases, and 9 bases lay in between. This CDR3 is 13 amino acids long. CDR1 and CDR2 (germline): GTSNPN, SVGIG (reference sequence). The chain's CDR3 is CAWRDLSSYEQYF. CDR3 coding DNA: TGTGCCTGGAGGGATCTTAGCTCCTACGAGCAGTACTTC.

CDR3 loop: CASSLRWGGEGYEQYF. CDR3 sequence (DNA): TGCGCCAGCAGCCTCCGCTGGGGAGGGGAAGGCTACGAGCAGTACTTC. The rearrangement joins TRBV4-1 to TRBJ2-7, with TRBD2 matching 7 bases. This CDR3 has 16 residues. Germline lookup yields CDR1 MGHRA and CDR2 YSYEKL. Trimming took 4 bases from V and 3 from J; bases not matched to a gene: 12.

The V gene is TRBV7-9, the J gene TRBJ2-5; possibly TRBD1 for D (5 bases). CDR1 and CDR2 from the germline V gene are SEHNR and FQNEAQ (reference sequence). Trimming pared 4 bases from V and 5 bases from J, leaving 14 bases between. The CDR3 is 14 amino acids. The DNA for the CDR3 is TGTGCCAGCAGCTCCGTCCCCAGGGTTGAGACCCAGTACTTC. Its translation is CASSSVPRVETQYF.

The chain joins TRBV27 to TRBJ2-1, with D uncertain. V lost 0 bases and J 2 bases, leaving 5 bases between the germline ends. CDR1 MNHEY and CDR2 SMNVEV come from the germline V gene (reference sequence). CDR3 length: 14 amino acids. The CDR3 DNA sequence: TGTGCCAGCAGTTTATCTTTCACCTACAATGAGCAGTTCTTC. Its translation is CASSLSFTYNEQFF.

CDR3 amino acids: CASSSNLGTSGANTDTQYF. As DNA, the CDR3 is TGTGCCAGCAGCTCAAACCTCGGGACTAGCGGGGCAAACACAGATACGCAGTATTTT. The V and J genes are TRBV7-2 and TRBJ2-3; 13 nucleotides match TRBD2. V lost 4 bases, J lost 2 bases, and 12 bases stayed unmatched. In germline, CDR1 is SGHTA, CDR2 FQGNSA. This CDR3 spans 19 amino acids.

The chain couples TRBV7-8 to TRBJ2-7, with a possible D match to TRBD2 (6 bases). Germline V gene data show CDR1 as SGHVS and CDR2 as FQNEAQ. The CDR3 is 14 residues long. V was pared by 7 bases and J by 6 bases, with 19 bases between. CDR3 loop: CASMHAGQKPEQYF. The CDR3 region has the DNA TGTGCCAGCATGCACGCGGGGCAAAAGCCCGAGCAGTACTTC. Full variable domain (outside the CDR3, taken from reference TRBV7-8 and TRBJ2-7): GAGVSQSPRYKVAKRGQDVALRCDPISGHVSLFWYQQALGQGPEFLTYFQNEAQLDKSGLPSDRFFAERPEGSVSTLKIQRTQQEDSAVYLCASMHAGQKPEQYFGPGTRLTVT.

This clone was picked up one time. The CDR3 sequence: CASRPRDRVGGEQFF. Here the CDR3 DNA reads TGTGCCAGCAGGCCCCGGGACAGGGTAGGGGGTGAGCAGTTCTTC. The J gene is TRBJ2-1, the V gene TRBV28; 9 positions match TRBD1. This CDR3 comprises 15 residues. Looked up from germline, CDR1 is MDHEN and CDR2 is SYDVKM. V shed 6 bases, J shed 9 bases, and the junction held 12 bases outside the gene matches.

A single count supports this clone. The chain links TRBV5-6 to TRBJ2-6, with D perhaps TRBD1 or TRBD2 (5 bases each). Germline assignment: CDR1 SGHDT and CDR2 YYEEEE. This CDR3 region has 16 residues. The ends were cut back, 1 base at V and 1 base at J, with 9 bases in the middle. The CDR3 protein is CASSLTGLSGANVLTF. The CDR3 bases are TGTGCCAGCAGCTTGACGGGGCTTTCTGGGGCCAACGTCCTGACTTTC. Full variable domain (missing parts from reference TRBV5-6 and TRBJ2-6): DAGVTQSPTHLIKTRGQQVTLRCSPKSGHDTVSWYQQALGQGPQFIFQYYEEEERQRGNFPDRFSGHQFPNYSSELNVNALLLGDSALYLCASSLTGLSGANVLTFGAGSRLTVL.

The gene calls are TRBV5-4 and TRBJ1-2; no clear D. The CDR3 is made up of 12 amino acids. V lost 4 bases and J 1 base, leaving 5 bases between the germline ends. Germline V lookup: CDR1 SGHNT, CDR2 YYREEE (reference sequence). The CDR3 region is CASSDHNYGYTF. As DNA, the CDR3 is TGTGCCAGCAGCGATCATAACTATGGCTACACCTTC.

The rearrangement joins TRBV28 to TRBJ1-1, with D possibly being TRBD1 (6 bases). Trimming took off 5 bases at V and 5 bases at J, with 18 bases between the two ends. The CDR3 spans 15 residues. From germline, CDR1 is MDHEN and CDR2 SYDVKM. The CDR3 loop reads CASSDPGEFRTEAFF. The DNA for the CDR3 is TGTGCCAGCAGTGACCCAGGGGAGTTTCGGACTGAAGCTTTCTTT.

This chain uses TRBV14 with TRBJ1-5, with a possible D match to TRBD1 (6 bases). Trimming shortened V by 1 base and J by 15 bases, and 13 bases separated the two germline ends. This CDR3 comprises 12 residues. CDR1 is SGHDN and CDR2 is FVKESK in the germline V gene. CDR3 region: CASSQAGGPRHF. CDR3 nucleotides: TGTGCCAGCAGCCAAGCTGGGGGGCCGCGGCATTTT.

The genes are TRBV27 and TRBJ2-3; 9 nucleotides match TRBD2. The junction had 7 bases not matched to a gene; V was cut back by 4 bases and J by 2 bases. The germline V gene has CDR1 MNHEY and CDR2 SMNVEV (reference sequence). The CDR3 consists of 16 residues. The CDR3 here is CASSSIAGDATDTQYF. The CDR3 DNA follows: TGTGCCAGCAGTTCAATAGCGGGAGATGCCACAGATACGCAGTATTTT.

The chain employs TRBV29-1 and TRBJ2-1; D is ambiguous. Germline V gene sequence: CDR1 SQVTM, CDR2 ANQGSEA. The V gene lost 3 bases and the J gene lost 5 bases, with 2 bases spanning the gap. This CDR3 spans 10 amino acids. Here the CDR3 reads CSVDNNEQFF. For the CDR3, the DNA is TGCAGCGTTGATAACAATGAGCAGTTCTTC.